A selection of T cell receptor beta chains follows, all from one sample in a study of blood T cell repertoires in COVID-19. Repertoires were generated with immunoSEQ multiplex PCR, while TCRdb's copy carries only in-frame clones and drops some. The sample has roughly 180,000 clones, 88% seen once. Sequences were obtained from peripheral blood. The receptors were gathered from a woman aged 25 to 39 with acute or convalescent COVID-19. Each CDR3 is given with its conserved first and last residue.

v_call cdr3_aa
TRBV19 CASSHASRGTEAFF
TRBV11-2 CASRESGVEQFF
TRBV29-1 CSVVAGDGEQYF
TRBV5-6 CASSFGQPNSPLHF
TRBV10-1 CASSDFSGPDPGELFF
TRBV27 CASSSIRAGNYGYTF
TRBV7-9 CASSLGLGVNTEAFF
TRBV6-5 CASRVTYEQYF
TRBV7-9 CASSKRVPEQFF
TRBV19 CASKREGYNEQFF
TRBV6-1 CASSELWRESEQFF
TRBV6-1 CASSEYGGGTGELFF
TRBV7-9 CASSLEGGTEKGGTGELFF
TRBV1 CTSSRGQLSTEAFF
TRBV5-4 CASSSMTGAEQYF